Listed below are T cell receptor beta chains from one sample, sequenced in a study of cytomegalovirus exposure and HLA in healthy donors. Produced via immunoSEQ multiplex PCR; TCRdb's table is partial and in-frame only. The table includes 160,000 or so clones, 65% to 85% detected once. Sequences were obtained from PBMCs. Every receptor here comes from a man between 60 and 75 years old in good health and CMV-seronegative. CDR3s include the opening cysteine and the closing phenylalanine or tryptophan. Each record gives: J gene, V gene, D gene, clone size, CDR3 protein, CDR3 DNA. D genes are given only for firm matches. Only part of the rows carry a size: once, few, many, or a class if the clone is expanded.

TRBJ2-1	TRBV6-6	TRBD1	-	CASNRGSYNEQFF	TGTGCCAGCAACAGGGGTAGCTACAATGAGCAGTTCTTC
TRBJ2-7	TRBV5-5	-	-	CASSLTATAYEQYF	TGTGCCAGCAGCTTGACTGCCACAGCCTACGAGCAGTACTTC
TRBJ2-7	TRBV28	-	-	CASSGGPYEQYF	TGTGCCAGCAGCGGGGGGCCGTACGAGCAGTACTTC
TRBJ1-5	TRBV7-9	-	-	CASSNTGPNQPQHF	TGTGCCAGCAGCAATACAGGGCCCAATCAGCCCCAGCATTTT
TRBJ2-1	TRBV11-3	-	-	CASSVGHSRSEQFF	TGTGCCAGCAGCGTCGGACACTCCCGGAGTGAGCAGTTCTTC
TRBJ2-7	TRBV7-2	-	once	CASSLARDSGLMVF	TGTGCCAGCAGCCTCGCCCGGGACTCCGGGCTAATGGTCTTC
TRBJ1-5	TRBV28	-	-	CASKDRRRAHQPQHF	TGTGCCAGCAAGGATCGACGGAGGGCTCATCAGCCCCAGCATTTT
TRBJ1-3	TRBV19	-	-	CASSIGQNTRSGNTIYF	TGTGCCAGTAGTATTGGACAGAACACTCGCTCTGGAAACACCATATATTTT
TRBJ2-7	TRBV7-9	-	-	CASSLGGVAAYEQYF	TGTGCCAGCAGCTTAGGGGGGGTGGCGGCCTACGAGCAGTACTTC
TRBJ1-2	TRBV6-5	-	-	CASQLYPSGNYGYTF	TGTGCCAGCCAGCTTTATCCCTCGGGGAACTATGGCTACACCTTC
TRBJ1-2	TRBV6-4	-	once	CASSEDQTRRAGYTF	TGTGCCAGCAGTGAAGACCAAACCAGGCGGGCGGGCTACACCTTC
TRBJ1-2	TRBV27	TRBD1	-	CASSPRTGGLNYGYTF	TGTGCCAGCAGTCCAAGGACAGGGGGACTCAACTATGGCTACACCTTC
TRBJ2-5	TRBV4-3	TRBD2	-	CASSPRASSGGGETQYF	TGCGCCAGCAGCCCTCGGGCGTCAAGCGGGGGTGGGGAGACCCAGTACTTC
TRBJ1-1	TRBV6-5	-	few	CASSYSRATGAFF	TGTGCCAGCAGTTACTCGAGGGCGACCGGAGCTTTCTTT
TRBJ2-6	TRBV19	-	-	CASSPTTGANVLTF	TGTGCCAGTAGCCCTACTACGGGGGCCAACGTCCTGACTTTC
TRBJ2-7	TRBV9	TRBD2	-	CASSPSSGSYEQYF	TGTGCCAGCAGCCCGTCTAGCGGGTCCTACGAGCAGTACTTC
TRBJ2-7	TRBV11-3	-	-	CASSLDGGTNYEQYF	TGTGCCAGCAGCTTAGATGGGGGGACCAACTACGAGCAGTACTTC
TRBJ1-2	TRBV6-1	TRBD1	few	CASSVTGGIYGYTF	TGTGCCAGCAGTGTGACAGGGGGCATCTATGGCTACACCTTC
TRBJ2-7	TRBV29-1	TRBD1	-	CSVAGTGEGGYEQYF	TGCAGCGTTGCTGGGACAGGGGAGGGAGGGTACGAGCAGTACTTC
TRBJ2-7	TRBV6-5	-	few	CASSLLFGYEQYF	TGTGCCAGCAGCCTTCTCTTCGGGTACGAGCAGTACTTC
TRBJ1-3	TRBV9	-	once	CASSEGLSSSENTIYF	TGTGCCAGCAGCGAAGGACTGTCGAGCTCTGAAAACACCATATATTTT
TRBJ2-7	TRBV15	-	once	CATSRDTHTGGLSYEQYF	TGTGCCACCAGCAGAGATACCCATACGGGGGGCCTCTCCTACGAGCAGTACTTC
TRBJ1-1	TRBV7-6	-	few	CASSLAANTEAFF	TGTGCCAGCAGCTTAGCGGCGAACACTGAAGCTTTCTTT
TRBJ2-3	TRBV29-1	-	-	CSVTTTSTDTQYF	TGCAGCGTGACGACTACAAGCACAGATACGCAGTATTTT
TRBJ2-3	TRBV19	TRBD1	-	CASSPGDRGRSDTQYF	TGTGCCAGTAGCCCAGGGGACAGGGGGCGGTCAGATACGCAGTATTTT
TRBJ2-7	TRBV4-3	TRBD1	-	CASRHNRDSSYEQYF	TGCGCCAGCAGACACAACCGGGACAGCTCCTACGAGCAGTACTTC
TRBJ1-3	TRBV5-4	-	-	CASSLDGGPIGNTIYF	TGTGCCAGCAGCTTGGATGGCGGGCCTATTGGAAACACCATATATTTT
TRBJ2-1	TRBV6-1	TRBD2	few	CASSEYSGGRYNEQFF	TGTGCCAGCAGTGAATATAGCGGGGGGCGTTACAATGAGCAGTTCTTC
TRBJ1-4	TRBV6-6	TRBD1	-	CASRLQGYRVEKLFF	TGTGCCAGCAGGCTACAGGGGTACAGGGTTGAAAAACTGTTTTTT
TRBJ2-3	TRBV10-3	TRBD1	-	CAIRGTRDRSTDTQYF	TGTGCCATCAGGGGTACCCGGGACAGAAGCACAGATACGCAGTATTTT
TRBJ2-3	TRBV5-4	-	-	CASSYLLDGYTDTQYF	TGTGCCAGCAGCTATCTCCTAGATGGATATACAGATACGCAGTATTTT
TRBJ2-7	TRBV5-1	TRBD2	-	CASSLGRGSGYEQYF	TGCGCCAGCAGCTTGGGTCGCGGGAGTGGGTACGAGCAGTACTTC
TRBJ2-6	TRBV6-6	-	-	CASSRTFSGANVLTF	TGTGCCAGCAGCCGGACTTTCTCTGGGGCCAACGTCCTGACTTTC
TRBJ2-2	TRBV25-1	-	once	CASSETAGLAGELFF	TGTGCCAGCAGTGAAACGGCGGGACTGGCCGGGGAGCTGTTTTTT
TRBJ2-1	TRBV15	-	-	CATSSLAANSYEQFF	TGTGCCACCAGCAGCCTGGCGGCGAACTCCTACGAGCAGTTCTTC
TRBJ2-1	TRBV4-1	TRBD2	-	CASSRGLAGENEQFF	TGCGCCAGCAGCCGCGGACTAGCGGGAGAAAATGAGCAGTTCTTC
TRBJ2-7	TRBV18	-	-	CASSPYVEQYF	TGTGCCAGCTCACCCTACGTGGAGCAGTACTTC
TRBJ1-1	TRBV30	-	-	CAWTIQVEAFF	TGTGCCTGGACTATACAGGTTGAAGCTTTCTTT
TRBJ2-5	TRBV18	TRBD1	-	CASSRVGGSQETQYF	TGTGCCAGCTCACGAGTAGGGGGCAGCCAAGAGACCCAGTACTTC
TRBJ2-2	TRBV10-3	TRBD1	-	CAISESPSGTGGTGELFF	TGTGCCATCAGCGAGTCCCCATCCGGGACAGGGGGTACCGGGGAGCTGTTTTTT